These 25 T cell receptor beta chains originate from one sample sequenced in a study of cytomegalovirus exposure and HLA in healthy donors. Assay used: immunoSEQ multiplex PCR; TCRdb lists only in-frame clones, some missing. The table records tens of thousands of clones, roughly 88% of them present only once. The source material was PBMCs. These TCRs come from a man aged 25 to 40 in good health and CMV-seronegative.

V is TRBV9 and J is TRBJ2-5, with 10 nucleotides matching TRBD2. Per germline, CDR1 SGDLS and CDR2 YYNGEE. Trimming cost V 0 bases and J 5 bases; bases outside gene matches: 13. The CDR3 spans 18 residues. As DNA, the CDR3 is TGTGCCAGCAGCGTAGGACTGGCTAGCGGGAGTTTGAGGGAGACCCAGTACTTC. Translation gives CASSVGLASGSLRETQYF.

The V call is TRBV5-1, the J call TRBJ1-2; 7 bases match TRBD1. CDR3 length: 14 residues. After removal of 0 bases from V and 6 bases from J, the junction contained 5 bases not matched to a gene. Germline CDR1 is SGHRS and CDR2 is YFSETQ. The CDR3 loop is CASSLGQGINGYTF. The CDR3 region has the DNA TGCGCCAGCAGCTTGGGACAGGGTATCAATGGCTACACCTTC.

The CDR3 here is CASTHGLFGETQYF. The DNA for the CDR3 is TGTGCCAGCACCCATGGACTCTTCGGGGAGACCCAGTACTTC. The chain combines TRBV6-1 with TRBJ2-5, with D maybe TRBD2 (5 bases). Per germline, CDR1 MNHNS and CDR2 SASEGT. The length of the CDR3 is 14 residues. V lost 7 bases and J lost 5, with 17 bases in between.

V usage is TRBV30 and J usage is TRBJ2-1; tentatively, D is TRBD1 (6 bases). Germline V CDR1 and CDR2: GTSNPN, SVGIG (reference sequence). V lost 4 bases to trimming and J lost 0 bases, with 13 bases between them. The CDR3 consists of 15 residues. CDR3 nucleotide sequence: TGTGCCTGGACTACAGGGTTGGGCTCCTACAATGAGCAGTTCTTC. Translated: CAWTTGLGSYNEQFF.

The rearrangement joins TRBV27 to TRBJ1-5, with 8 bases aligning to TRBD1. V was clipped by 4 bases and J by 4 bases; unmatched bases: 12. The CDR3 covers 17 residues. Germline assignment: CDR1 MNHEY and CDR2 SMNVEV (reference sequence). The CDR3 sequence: CASSSLGTGSVNQPQHF. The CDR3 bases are TGTGCCAGCAGTTCTCTTGGGACAGGTAGTGTGAATCAGCCCCAGCATTTT.

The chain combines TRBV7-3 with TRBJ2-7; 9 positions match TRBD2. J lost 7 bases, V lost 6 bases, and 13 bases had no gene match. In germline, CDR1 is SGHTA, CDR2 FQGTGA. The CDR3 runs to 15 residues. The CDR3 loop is CASRSEIAGVEEQYF. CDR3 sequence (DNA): TGTGCCAGCAGGTCCGAGATAGCGGGAGTTGAGGAGCAGTACTTC. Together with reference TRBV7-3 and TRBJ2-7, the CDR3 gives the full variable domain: GAGVSQTPSNKVTEKGKYVELRCDPISGHTALYWYRQSLGQGPEFLIYFQGTGAADDSGLPNDRFFAVRPEGSVSTLKIQRTERGDSAVYLCASRSEIAGVEEQYFGPGTRLTVT.

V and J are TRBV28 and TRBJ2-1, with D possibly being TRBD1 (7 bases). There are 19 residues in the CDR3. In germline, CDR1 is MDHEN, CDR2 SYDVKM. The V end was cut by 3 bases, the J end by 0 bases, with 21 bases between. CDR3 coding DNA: TGTGCCAGCAGTTTGGCGGGACAGAATTATAAAAGCTCCTACAATGAGCAGTTCTTC. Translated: CASSLAGQNYKSSYNEQFF.

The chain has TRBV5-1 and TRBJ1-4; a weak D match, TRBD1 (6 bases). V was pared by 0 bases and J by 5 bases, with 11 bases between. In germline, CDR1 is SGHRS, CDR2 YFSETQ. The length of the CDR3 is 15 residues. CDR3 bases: TGCGCCAGCAGCTTGGAGCAGGGGTCCAATGAAAAACTGTTTTTT. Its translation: CASSLEQGSNEKLFF.

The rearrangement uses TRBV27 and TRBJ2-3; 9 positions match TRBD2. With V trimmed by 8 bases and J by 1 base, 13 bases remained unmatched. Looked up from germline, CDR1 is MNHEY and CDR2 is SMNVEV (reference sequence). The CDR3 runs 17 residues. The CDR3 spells CASVWREGRWGTDTQYF. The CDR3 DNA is TGTGCCAGCGTATGGCGGGAGGGCCGGTGGGGCACAGATACGCAGTATTTT.

The CDR3 coding sequence is TGTGCCAGCAGCTTAGAGGTGGGTCTAGCCTTAGGATCCTACGAGCAGTACTTC. Residues: CASSLEVGLALGSYEQYF. The J gene is TRBJ2-7, the V gene TRBV11-2; tentatively, D is TRBD2 (5 bases). The CDR3 has 18 residues. Germline V gene sequence: CDR1 SGHAT, CDR2 FQNNGV. V was shortened by 0 bases and J by 1 base, with 19 bases between the two germline ends.

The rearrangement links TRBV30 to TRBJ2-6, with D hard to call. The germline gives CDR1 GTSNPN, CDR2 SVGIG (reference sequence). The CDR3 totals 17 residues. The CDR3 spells CGVLVQANSSGANVLTF. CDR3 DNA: TGTGGGGTGCTTGTCCAGGCGAACTCCTCTGGGGCCAACGTCCTGACTTTC.

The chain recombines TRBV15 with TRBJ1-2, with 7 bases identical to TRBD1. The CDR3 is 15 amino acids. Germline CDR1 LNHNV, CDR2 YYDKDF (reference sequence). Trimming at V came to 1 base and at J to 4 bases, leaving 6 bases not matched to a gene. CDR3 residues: CATSRGRDSVYGYTF. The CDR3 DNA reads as TGTGCCACCAGCAGAGGGCGGGACAGCGTCTATGGCTACACCTTC.

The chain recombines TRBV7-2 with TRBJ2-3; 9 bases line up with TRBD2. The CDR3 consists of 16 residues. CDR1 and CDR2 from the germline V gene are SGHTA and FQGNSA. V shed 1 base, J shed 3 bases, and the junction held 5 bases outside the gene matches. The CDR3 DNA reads TGTGCCAGCAGCTTAGTGGGTAGCGGGGGTACAGATACGCAGTATTTT. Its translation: CASSLVGSGGTDTQYF.

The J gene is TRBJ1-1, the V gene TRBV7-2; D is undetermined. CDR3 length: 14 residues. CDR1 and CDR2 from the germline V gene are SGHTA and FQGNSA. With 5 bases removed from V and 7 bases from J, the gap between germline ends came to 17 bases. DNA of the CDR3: TGTGCCAGCAGCCTAACGACGGGGTGGGTTGAAGCTTTCTTT. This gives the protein CASSLTTGWVEAFF.

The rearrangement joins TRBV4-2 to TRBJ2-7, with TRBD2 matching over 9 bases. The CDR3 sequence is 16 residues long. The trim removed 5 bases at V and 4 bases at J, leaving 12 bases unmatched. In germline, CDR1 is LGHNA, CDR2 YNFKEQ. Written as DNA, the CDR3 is TGTGCCAGCAGCGGAGCCGGGGTAGCGGGGGTATACGAGCAGTACTTC. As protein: CASSGAGVAGVYEQYF.

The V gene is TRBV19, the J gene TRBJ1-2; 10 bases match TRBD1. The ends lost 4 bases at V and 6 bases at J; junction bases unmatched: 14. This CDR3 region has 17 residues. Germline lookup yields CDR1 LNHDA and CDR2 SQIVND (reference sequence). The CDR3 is CASSKAGTGVFLNGYTF. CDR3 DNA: TGTGCCAGTAGTAAGGCCGGGACAGGGGTTTTCCTTAATGGCTACACCTTC.

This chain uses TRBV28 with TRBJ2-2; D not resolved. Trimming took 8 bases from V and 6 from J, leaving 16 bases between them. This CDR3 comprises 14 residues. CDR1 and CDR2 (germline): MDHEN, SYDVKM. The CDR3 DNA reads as TGTGCCAGCGGCAAACTTAGGAGTCCCGGGGAGCTGTTTTTT. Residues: CASGKLRSPGELFF.

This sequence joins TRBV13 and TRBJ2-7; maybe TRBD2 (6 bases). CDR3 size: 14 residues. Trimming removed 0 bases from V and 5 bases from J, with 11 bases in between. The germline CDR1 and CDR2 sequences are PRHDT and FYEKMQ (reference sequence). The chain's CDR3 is CASSLGRESNEQYF. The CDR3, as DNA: TGTGCCAGCAGCTTAGGGCGGGAAAGTAACGAGCAGTACTTC.

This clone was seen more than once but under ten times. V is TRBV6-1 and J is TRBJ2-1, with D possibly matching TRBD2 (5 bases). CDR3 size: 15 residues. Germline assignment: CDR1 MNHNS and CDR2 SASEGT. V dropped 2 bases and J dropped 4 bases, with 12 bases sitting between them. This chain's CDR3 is CASSELSGAYNEQFF. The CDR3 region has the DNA TGTGCCAGCAGTGAACTAAGCGGAGCATACAATGAGCAGTTCTTC.

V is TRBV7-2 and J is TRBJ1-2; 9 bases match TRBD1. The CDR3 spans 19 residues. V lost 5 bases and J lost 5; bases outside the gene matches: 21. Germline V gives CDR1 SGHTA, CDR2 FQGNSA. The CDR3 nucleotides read TGTGCCAGCAGCCGGGACAGGGCATTAGGAGGCATCTATGGGTATGGCTACACCTTC. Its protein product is CASSRDRALGGIYGYGYTF.

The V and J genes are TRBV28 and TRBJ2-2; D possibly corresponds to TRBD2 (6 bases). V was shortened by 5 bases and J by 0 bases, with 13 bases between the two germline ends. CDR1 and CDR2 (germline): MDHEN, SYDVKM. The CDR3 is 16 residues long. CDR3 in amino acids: CASSRRGATNTGELFF. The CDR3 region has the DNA TGTGCCAGCAGTCGTCGCGGGGCTACGAACACCGGGGAGCTGTTTTTT. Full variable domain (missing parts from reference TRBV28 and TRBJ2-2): DVKVTQSSRYLVKRTGEKVFLECVQDMDHENMFWYRQDPGLGLRLIYFSYDVKMKEKGDIPEGYSVSREKKERFSLILESASTNQTSMYLCASSRRGATNTGELFFGEGSRLTVL.

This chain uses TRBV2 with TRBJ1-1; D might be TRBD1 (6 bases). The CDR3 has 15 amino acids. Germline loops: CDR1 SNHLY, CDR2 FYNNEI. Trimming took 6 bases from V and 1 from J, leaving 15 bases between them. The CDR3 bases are TGTGCCAGCAGCCAGACAGGTACTCGGAACACTGAAGCTTTCTTT. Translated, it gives CASSQTGTRNTEAFF.

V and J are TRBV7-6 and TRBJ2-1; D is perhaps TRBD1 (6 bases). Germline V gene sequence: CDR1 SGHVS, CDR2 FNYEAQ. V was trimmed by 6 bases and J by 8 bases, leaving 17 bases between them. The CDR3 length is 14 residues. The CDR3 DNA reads TGTGCCAGCAGTTCTCCCTTGAGGGGGTATGAGCAGTTCTTC. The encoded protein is CASSSPLRGYEQFF.

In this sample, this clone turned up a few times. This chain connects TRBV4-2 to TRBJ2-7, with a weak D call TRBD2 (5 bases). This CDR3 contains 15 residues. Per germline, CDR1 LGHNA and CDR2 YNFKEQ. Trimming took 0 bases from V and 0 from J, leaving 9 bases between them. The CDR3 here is CASSQEPGSSYEQYF. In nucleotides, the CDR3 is TGTGCCAGCAGCCAAGAGCCGGGGAGCTCCTACGAGCAGTACTTC.

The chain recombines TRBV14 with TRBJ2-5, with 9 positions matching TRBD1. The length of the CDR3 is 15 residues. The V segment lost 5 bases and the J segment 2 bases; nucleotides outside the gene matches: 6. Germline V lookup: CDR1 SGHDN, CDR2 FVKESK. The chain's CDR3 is CASSYGQGLQETQYF. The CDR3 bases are TGTGCCAGCAGCTACGGACAGGGGCTGCAAGAGACCCAGTACTTC.